Below are 27 T cell receptor beta chains sequenced from a single sample in a study of HIV-infected patients and healthy controls (dated by TCRdb to the mid-2010s). Libraries were built with 5' RACE. The instrument was an Illumina MiSeq. TCRdb ran its own pipeline on the public reads, namely fastp trimming at Q25 and MiXCR clone calling, and kept in-frame beta chains. Rows with a matching CDR3 protein are joined into one entry that keeps the most common DNA and genes. The sample yields 70,000 or so distinct CDR3 sequences; around 17% were counted once. The ten most abundant clones make up approximately 5.2% of the sample. The specimen sequenced was CD4+ T cells from blood. These receptors came from a human donor in good health.

This clonotype was seen ten or more times. V gene TRBV29-1 combines with J gene TRBJ1-1; D is ambiguous. V was cut by 5 bases and J by 6 bases, with 4 bases left in between. This CDR3 has 9 amino acids. Germline V gene data show CDR1 as SQVTM and CDR2 as ANQGSEA. This CDR3 reads CSVLPEAFF. For the CDR3, the DNA is TGCAGCGTTCTTCCTGAAGCTTTCTTT.

This chain links TRBV19 with TRBJ2-1, with D hard to call. The CDR3 is made up of 13 amino acids. V gave up 5 bases and J gave up 7 bases, with 12 bases separating them. CDR1 and CDR2 (germline): LNHDA, SQIVND (reference sequence). The CDR3 here is CASSLQISNEQFF. In DNA, the CDR3 is TGTGCCAGTAGTCTGCAAATATCTAATGAGCAGTTCTTC.

This sequence joins TRBV12-3 or TRBV12-4 and TRBJ2-5; unclear D gene. The V end was cut by 2 bases, the J end by 2 bases, with 6 bases between. This CDR3 spans 13 amino acids. The CDR3 protein is CASSLLRQETQYF. The CDR3 region has the DNA TGTGCCAGCAGTTTACTCAGACAAGAGACCCAGTACTTC.

In its sample, this clonotype was seen a few times. The rearrangement links TRBV12-3 or TRBV12-4 to TRBJ1-1, with 7 bases aligning to TRBD1. V shed 6 bases and J 4 bases; nucleotides not matched to a gene: 5. This CDR3 has 13 amino acids. CDR3 loop: CASRTGIRTEAFF. DNA for the CDR3: TGTGCCAGCAGGACAGGGATTCGCACTGAAGCTTTCTTT.

This chain links TRBV5-1 with TRBJ2-1, with D perhaps assigned TRBD1 or TRBD2 (5 bases each). Germline lookup yields CDR1 SGHRS and CDR2 YFSETQ. The CDR3 totals 13 residues. Between the trimmed V and J ends, which lost 6 bases and 1 base, there was a span of 8 bases. CDR3 in DNA: TGCGCCAGCATGGGACCATCCTACAATGAGCAGTTCTTC. Residues: CASMGPSYNEQFF.

This clonotype came up a few times. This chain links TRBV18 with TRBJ1-4, with a possible D match to TRBD1 (5 bases). CDR1 is KGHSH and CDR2 is LQKENI in the germline V gene. The CDR3 covers 15 residues. V was trimmed by 1 base and J by 4 bases, leaving 10 bases between them. In DNA form, the CDR3 reads TGTGCCAGCTCACCACTGGGGCAGGGTAATGAAAAACTGTTTTTT. Translating gives CASSPLGQGNEKLFF.

This clonotype has a handful of counts. V and J are TRBV2 and TRBJ2-5; 7 bases are a match to TRBD2. Germline V gives CDR1 SNHLY, CDR2 FYNNEI. V gave up 2 bases and J gave up 7 bases; unmatched junction bases: 7. CDR3 size: 14 residues. The CDR3 sequence: CASSENVPGGTQYF. The CDR3 nucleotides read TGTGCCAGCAGTGAAAACGTGCCGGGGGGGACCCAGTACTTC.

In its sample, this clonotype was seen a few times. The chain recombines TRBV7-2 with TRBJ2-3, with TRBD2 identical over 9 bases. The CDR3 runs 18 residues. Germline V gene lookup returns CDR1 SGHTA and CDR2 FQGNSA. After removal of 1 base from V and 4 bases from J, the junction contained 12 bases not matched to a gene. The CDR3, as DNA: TGTGCCAGCAGCTTAGGAGGGGCGGGAGGGCCGCGAGCAGATACGCAGTATTTT. Encoded protein: CASSLGGAGGPRADTQYF.

Many counts were recorded for this clonotype. This chain links TRBV11-3 with TRBJ1-1; no reliable D call. Germline CDR1 is SGHNT and CDR2 is YENEEA. This CDR3 contains 16 residues. V lost 5 bases and J 0 bases, leaving 16 bases between the germline ends. The CDR3 DNA follows: TGTGCCAGCAGCCCCAGCCGACGGAAAATGAACACTGAAGCTTTCTTT. Translated: CASSPSRRKMNTEAFF.

Only a few counts were recorded for this clonotype. This chain joins TRBV7-2 and TRBJ1-3; D uncertain. This CDR3 is 12 amino acids long. V gave up 2 bases and J gave up 9 bases, with 8 bases separating them. Germline V gene data show CDR1 as SGHTA and CDR2 as FQGNSA. The CDR3 is CASSLKEATIYF. In DNA form, the CDR3 reads TGTGCCAGCAGCTTAAAAGAAGCCACCATATATTTT.

This clonotype was picked up a small number of times. The rearrangement uses TRBV7-2 and TRBJ2-2; D uncertain. There are 18 residues in the CDR3. The V end lost 2 bases, the J end lost 3 bases, and 19 bases lay between the germline ends. Germline V gene lookup returns CDR1 SGHTA and CDR2 FQGNSA. The CDR3 region is CASSLRPQLLSYTGELFF. The CDR3 bases are TGTGCCAGCAGCTTACGACCCCAGCTCCTATCCTACACCGGGGAGCTGTTTTTT. Full variable domain (rest looked up from reference TRBV7-2 and TRBJ2-2): GAGVSQSPSNKVTEKGKDVELRCDPISGHTALYWYRQSLGQGLEFLIYFQGNSAPDKSGLPSDRFSAERTGGSVSTLTIQRTQQEDSAVYLCASSLRPQLLSYTGELFFGEGSRLTVL.

The chain couples TRBV7-2 to TRBJ1-6; 8 nucleotides align to TRBD1. Trimming removed 4 bases from V and 2 bases from J; junction bases left unmatched: 7. This CDR3 has 17 amino acids. The germline gives CDR1 SGHTA, CDR2 FQGNSA. CDR3 sequence (DNA): TGTGCCAGCAGCTCAGCAGGGGGCAGGGCCTATAATTCACCCCTCCACTTT. This gives the protein CASSSAGGRAYNSPLHF.

The sample holds a few counts of this clonotype. The gene calls are TRBV5-1 and TRBJ1-3; D gene ambiguous. Germline CDR1 reads SGHRS; CDR2 reads YFSETQ. This CDR3 is 14 amino acids long. With 0 bases removed from V and 7 bases from J, the gap between germline ends came to 11 bases. The DNA of the CDR3 is TGCGCCAGCAGCTTGGCCGCAGCCTCGAACACCATATATTTT. It specifies CASSLAAASNTIYF.

The chain combines TRBV12-3 or TRBV12-4 with TRBJ1-2; D is undetermined. V was trimmed by 5 bases and J by 7 bases, leaving 17 bases between them. The CDR3 has 14 amino acids. Here the CDR3 DNA reads TGTGCCAGCAGTCCCCTGTTAGTAGGTTCTGGCTACACCTTC. Translated: CASSPLLVGSGYTF.

The chain carries TRBV6-5 and TRBJ1-3, with no clear D. V was cut by 2 bases and J by 2 bases, with 4 bases left in between. Germline CDR1 and CDR2: MNHEY and SVGAGI. CDR3 size: 13 residues. This CDR3 reads CASSYATGNTIYF. As DNA, the CDR3 is TGTGCCAGCAGTTACGCGACTGGAAACACCATATATTTT.

The chain joins TRBV5-6 to TRBJ1-6; D may be TRBD1 (5 bases). Looked up from germline, CDR1 is SGHDT and CDR2 is YYEEEE. The CDR3 length is 16 residues. Trimming left V 4 bases short and J 0 bases short, with 11 bases between. The CDR3 nucleotides are TGTGCCAGCAGCGTGGGACCGAGCTCCTATAATTCACCCCTCCACTTT. Residues: CASSVGPSSYNSPLHF.

This sequence joins TRBV5-1 and TRBJ1-1; D not resolved. Germline V gene data show CDR1 as SGHRS and CDR2 as YFSETQ. V lost 2 bases, J lost 3 bases, and 14 bases lay in between. This CDR3 is built from 15 residues. The CDR3 loop is CASSLRTLWDTEAFF. The CDR3 DNA reads as TGCGCCAGCAGCTTACGGACCCTATGGGACACTGAAGCTTTCTTT. The variable domain in full, completed from reference TRBV5-1 and TRBJ1-1, reads KAGVTQTPRYLIKTRGQQVTLSCSPISGHRSVSWYQQTPGQGLQFLFEYFSETQRNKGNFPGRFSGRQFSNSRSEMNVSTLELGDSALYLCASSLRTLWDTEAFFGQGTRLTVV.

In regard to this clonotype: A read error may explain this, as a much larger clone is one base away. This sequence joins TRBV4-3 and TRBJ2-1; 9 bases align to TRBD2. Per the germline V gene, CDR1 is LGHNA and CDR2 is YSLEER. This CDR3 has 15 residues. CDR3 amino acids: CASSPRTSDYNKQFF. The CDR3 nucleotides read TGCGCCAGCAGCCCTCGGACTAGCGACTACAATAAGCAGTTCTTC.

The chain couples TRBV4-3 to TRBJ2-3; D assignment may be TRBD1 or TRBD2 (5 bases each). Between the trimmed V and J ends, which lost 0 bases and 4 bases, there was a span of 11 bases. This CDR3 has 15 amino acids. In germline, CDR1 is LGHNA, CDR2 YSLEER. CDR3 loop: CASSQEVQGADTQYF. The CDR3 DNA is TGCGCCAGCAGCCAAGAGGTCCAGGGAGCAGATACGCAGTATTTT.

This clonotype turned up a few times. The CDR3 loop is CASSATGETQYF. The CDR3 DNA follows: TGTGCCAGCAGTGCTACAGGGGAGACCCAGTACTTC. The chain carries TRBV7-9 and TRBJ2-5; D possibly corresponds to TRBD1 (6 bases). Germline assignment: CDR1 SEHNR and CDR2 FQNEAQ (reference sequence). This CDR3 region has 12 residues. With 6 bases removed from V and 5 bases from J, the gap between germline ends came to 10 bases.

This clonotype was counted a few times. The chain uses TRBV19 and TRBJ1-5, with 8 bases identical to TRBD1. The CDR3 covers 17 residues. The V gene end was trimmed by 7 bases and the J gene end by 2 bases; junction bases not matched to a gene: 13. Germline V lookup: CDR1 LNHDA, CDR2 SQIVND (reference sequence). The CDR3 DNA is TGTGCCAGTAACGGGCAGGGGGCAATTACCGGCAATCAGCCCCAGCATTTT. This translates into CASNGQGAITGNQPQHF.

The chain employs TRBV7-2 and TRBJ2-2, with 10 nucleotides matching TRBD2. Looked up from germline, CDR1 is SGHTA and CDR2 is FQGNSA. The CDR3 extends over 15 amino acids. V gave up 5 bases and J gave up 5 bases; unmatched junction bases: 5. The DNA for the CDR3 is TGTGCCAGCAGCGTTGGGACTAGCGAAACCGGGGAGCTGTTTTTT. The encoded protein is CASSVGTSETGELFF.

A few counts support this clonotype. The chain uses TRBV4-2 and TRBJ2-3, with a weak D call TRBD2 (6 bases). CDR1 is LGHNA, CDR2 YNFKEQ, per germline. This CDR3 comprises 14 residues. Trimming stripped 8 bases from V and 1 base from J, with 13 bases between. CDR3 DNA sequence: TGTGCCAGCCGTGGACTATCTGGCACAGATACGCAGTATTTT. Protein: CASRGLSGTDTQYF.

The chain couples TRBV7-9 to TRBJ2-5; TRBD1 or TRBD2 may be the D gene (5 bases each). The CDR3 has 14 amino acids. Trimming removed 1 base at V and 1 base at J, with 7 bases between. CDR1 is SEHNR, CDR2 FQNEAQ, per germline (reference sequence). The CDR3 sequence is CASSLVGTQETQYF. The DNA for the CDR3 is TGTGCCAGCAGCTTAGTGGGGACCCAAGAGACCCAGTACTTC.

The CDR3 loop is CASRAGLAGFRAYNEQFF. In DNA, the CDR3 is TGTGCCAGCAGAGCGGGACTAGCGGGATTTCGGGCTTACAATGAGCAGTTCTTC. The chain couples TRBV5-6 to TRBJ2-1, with 13 nucleotides matching TRBD2. Germline V lookup: CDR1 SGHDT, CDR2 YYEEEE. Unmatched junction bases numbered 12, after V lost 5 bases and J lost 4 bases. The CDR3 is made up of 18 amino acids. Full variable domain (rest looked up from reference TRBV5-6 and TRBJ2-1): DAGVTQSPTHLIKTRGQQVTLRCSPKSGHDTVSWYQQALGQGPQFIFQYYEEEERQRGNFPDRFSGHQFPNYSSELNVNALLLGDSALYLCASRAGLAGFRAYNEQFFGPGTRLTVL.

The sample holds a few counts of this clonotype. This chain uses TRBV10-3 with TRBJ1-1; 7 bases are a match to TRBD1. This CDR3 contains 15 residues. J lost 2 bases, V lost 6 bases, and 9 bases had no gene match. Per germline, CDR1 ENHRY and CDR2 SYGVKD. This CDR3 is CAIRETGSSNTEAFF. CDR3 DNA sequence: TGTGCCATCAGGGAGACAGGGTCGAGTAACACTGAAGCTTTCTTT.

A note on this clonotype: Possible read error: a much larger clone is one base away. V is TRBV12-3 or TRBV12-4 and J is TRBJ2-7; D is possibly TRBD1 (5 bases). V was pared by 3 bases and J by 4 bases, with 13 bases between. The CDR3 consists of 14 residues. CDR3 loop: CASSLRTWQYEQYF. CDR3 bases: TGTGCCAGCAGTTTGAGGACATGGCAATACGAGCAGTACTTC.